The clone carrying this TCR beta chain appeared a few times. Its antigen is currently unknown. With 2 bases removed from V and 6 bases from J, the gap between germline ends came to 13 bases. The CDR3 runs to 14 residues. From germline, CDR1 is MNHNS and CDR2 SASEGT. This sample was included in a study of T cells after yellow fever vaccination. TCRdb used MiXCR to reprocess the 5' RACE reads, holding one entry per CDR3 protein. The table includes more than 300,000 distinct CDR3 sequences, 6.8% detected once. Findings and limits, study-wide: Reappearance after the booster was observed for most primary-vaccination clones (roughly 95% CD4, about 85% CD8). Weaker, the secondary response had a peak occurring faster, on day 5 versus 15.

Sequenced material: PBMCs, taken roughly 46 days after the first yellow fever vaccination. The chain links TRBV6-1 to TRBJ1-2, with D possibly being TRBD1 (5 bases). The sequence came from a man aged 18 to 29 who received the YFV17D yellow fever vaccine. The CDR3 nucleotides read TGTGCCAGCAGTGAACCTGCGGGGGTGGATGGCTACACCTTC. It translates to CASSEPAGVDGYTF.